A selection of T cell receptor beta chains follows, all from one sample in a study of Ad26.COV2.S vaccination and SARS-CoV-2 variants. Measured with immunoSEQ multiplex PCR; TCRdb has only the in-frame clones, and not every one. The sample has hundreds of thousands of clones; nearly 90% are singletons. The sample consisted of peripheral blood, taken in a trial of Ad26.COV2.S vaccine versus placebo. These receptors all come from a person aged 18 to 59 who received the Ad26.COV2.S COVID-19 vaccine or a placebo. Each CDR3 is given with its conserved first and last residue. The order of the fields is J gene, CDR3 length, clone size, V gene, D gene, CDR3 protein, CDR3 DNA. D genes are given only for firm matches. Part of the rows lack a size; the others show once, few, many or a class for expanded clones.

TRBJ1-6,12,-,TRBV28,-,CASNIHNSPLHF,TGTGCCAGCAACATTCATAATTCACCCCTCCACTTT
TRBJ1-5,15,-,TRBV19,-,CASSTHSGYNQPQHF,TGTGCCAGTAGTACCCACTCGGGTTACAATCAGCCCCAGCATTTT
TRBJ1-2,14,-,TRBV4-3,-,CASSQDFQTYGYTF,TGCGCCAGCAGCCAAGACTTCCAGACTTATGGCTACACCTTC
TRBJ2-3,16,-,TRBV27,TRBD1,CASSLLGQGAAAKQYF,TGTGCCAGCAGTTTACTAGGACAGGGGGCGGCAGCTAAACAGTATTTT
TRBJ2-7,14,few,TRBV5-1,-,CASSLDRSYYEQYF,TGCGCCAGCAGCTTGGACAGGAGTTACTACGAGCAGTACTTC
TRBJ2-3,15,-,TRBV3-1/TRBV3-2,TRBD1,CASSIGQERPDTQYF,TGTGCCAGCAGCATAGGACAGGAGAGGCCAGATACGCAGTATTTT
TRBJ1-5,19,-,TRBV4-3,TRBD1,CASSQDIVLRTGSNQPQHF,TGCGCCAGCAGCCAAGATATTGTATTGAGGACAGGGAGTAATCAGCCCCAGCATTTT
TRBJ2-3,15,-,TRBV6-5,TRBD1,CASRGQGVMTDTQYF,TGTGCCAGCCGGGGACAGGGTGTTATGACAGATACGCAGTATTTT
TRBJ1-4,14,-,TRBV25-1,TRBD1,CASGGGQTNEKLFF,TGTGCCAGCGGGGGGGGACAGACTAATGAAAAACTGTTTTTT
TRBJ1-2,17,-,TRBV19,-,CASSIRPPPGRGNGYTF,TGTGCCAGTAGTATACGGCCGCCCCCCGGTCGAGGGAACGGCTACACCTTC
TRBJ1-4,15,-,TRBV4-1,-,CASSQLQGLSEKLFF,TGCGCCAGCAGCCAGCTACAGGGCCTAAGCGAAAAACTGTTTTTT
TRBJ1-3,16,-,TRBV9,TRBD1,CASNRGGQAGGNTIYF,TGTGCCAGCAACCGGGGGGGACAGGCCGGCGGAAACACCATATATTTT
TRBJ2-7,14,-,TRBV15,-,CATSFGGDTYEQYF,TGTGCCACCAGCTTCGGCGGTGATACCTACGAGCAGTACTTC
TRBJ2-1,13,-,TRBV9,-,CASSVGTSGAPFF,TGTGCCAGCAGCGTCGGTACTAGTGGGGCGCCGTTCTTC
TRBJ1-2,14,-,TRBV5-6,-,CASSPPDKGYGYTF,TGTGCCAGCAGCCCCCCAGATAAAGGCTATGGCTACACCTTC
TRBJ1-1,16,-,TRBV9,-,CASSLVGGGGHTEAFF,TGTGCCAGCAGCCTGGTGGGAGGCGGGGGGCACACTGAAGCTTTCTTT
TRBJ1-6,15,-,TRBV9,-,CASSVSSSYNSPLHF,TGTGCCAGCAGCGTCTCAAGCTCCTATAATTCACCCCTCCACTTT
TRBJ1-3,13,-,TRBV12-3/TRBV12-4,-,CASRGDLGNTIYF,TGTGCCAGCAGGGGGGACCTTGGAAACACCATATATTTT
TRBJ2-3,14,once,TRBV25-1,-,CASSDNLATDTQYF,TGTGCCAGCAGTGATAACCTAGCCACAGATACGCAGTATTTT
TRBJ2-2,12,-,TRBV10-3,-,CAILLEAGELFF,TGTGCCATTCTCCTGGAGGCCGGGGAGCTGTTTTTT
TRBJ2-1,17,once,TRBV24-1,TRBD2,CATSDSPGLAGHNEQFF,TGTGCCACCAGTGATTCCCCGGGACTAGCGGGGCACAATGAGCAGTTCTTC
TRBJ1-1,13,-,TRBV25-1,TRBD1,CASRAQGASEAFF,TGTGCCAGCAGAGCTCAGGGGGCGTCGGAAGCTTTCTTT
TRBJ2-3,14,-,TRBV3-1/TRBV3-2,-,CASRLGGNTDTQYF,TGTGCCAGCAGACTAGGGGGGAACACAGATACGCAGTATTTT
TRBJ2-7,14,few,TRBV2,TRBD1,CASMRRDRDYEQYF,TGTGCCAGCATGCGACGGGACAGAGACTACGAGCAGTACTTC
TRBJ1-1,14,-,TRBV5-1,-,CASSPRELNTEAFF,TGCGCCAGCAGCCCTAGGGAATTGAACACTGAAGCTTTCTTT
TRBJ2-7,15,-,TRBV7-6,TRBD1,CASSSGQDGVYEQYF,TGTGCCAGCAGCTCCGGACAGGACGGGGTCTACGAGCAGTACTTC
TRBJ1-6,11,-,TRBV3-1/TRBV3-2,-,CASSQFRVLHF,TGTGCCAGCAGCCAATTCCGGGTCCTCCACTTT
TRBJ1-1,11,-,TRBV19,-,CASWGGGKAFF,TGTGCCAGCTGGGGAGGGGGGAAGGCTTTCTTT
TRBJ1-2,14,-,TRBV19,-,CASSFQGSGYGYTF,TGTGCCAGTAGTTTTCAGGGATCTGGCTATGGCTACACCTTC
TRBJ1-5,18,-,TRBV28,-,CASSFPLLRSLQNQPQHF,TGTGCCAGCAGTTTCCCACTCCTACGAAGCCTCCAAAATCAGCCCCAGCATTTT
TRBJ1-1,15,few,TRBV9,TRBD1,CASSARQGAYTEAFF,TGTGCCAGCAGCGCAAGACAGGGGGCATACACTGAAGCTTTCTTT
TRBJ1-2,15,-,TRBV25-1,-,CASSDPTRGTYGYTF,TGTGCCAGCAGTGATCCAACCCGCGGGACCTATGGCTACACCTTC
TRBJ2-1,12,-,TRBV29-1,-,CSAGHFSNEQFF,TGCAGCGCTGGACACTTTTCCAATGAGCAGTTCTTC
TRBJ1-3,18,-,TRBV29-1,TRBD1,CSVEDSPGQAYSGNTIYF,TGCAGCGTTGAAGATTCCCCGGGACAGGCTTACTCTGGAAACACCATATATTTT
TRBJ2-1,15,-,TRBV28,-,CASSHYRGTYNEQFF,TGTGCCAGCAGTCACTACCGGGGTACCTACAATGAGCAGTTCTTC
TRBJ2-2,17,few,TRBV21-1,-,CASSTLGDGSDTGELFF,TGTGCCAGCAGCACCCTGGGGGACGGGAGTGACACCGGGGAGCTGTTTTTT
TRBJ1-2,14,-,TRBV2,TRBD1,CASSGTGGSYGYTF,TGTGCCAGCAGTGGGACAGGAGGCAGCTATGGCTACACCTTC
TRBJ1-1,15,-,TRBV10-3,-,CAISLGRAADTEAFF,TGTGCCATCAGTTTGGGACGGGCAGCGGACACTGAAGCTTTCTTT
TRBJ2-3,16,-,TRBV4-2,TRBD1,CASSQGWGTGTDTQYF,TGTGCCAGCAGCCAAGGCTGGGGGACAGGCACAGATACGCAGTATTTT
TRBJ2-1,12,-,TRBV6-6,-,CASSRTDNEQFF,TGTGCCAGCAGCAGGACTGACAATGAGCAGTTCTTC
TRBJ2-7,15,-,TRBV7-2,TRBD1,CASSLPRQGKYEQYF,TGTGCCAGCAGCTTACCTAGACAGGGTAAATACGAGCAGTACTTC
TRBJ2-5,17,-,TRBV10-3,TRBD2,CAISESGLAGEMETQYF,TGTGCCATCAGTGAGTCGGGACTAGCGGGAGAAATGGAGACCCAGTACTTC
TRBJ1-6,12,-,TRBV12-3/TRBV12-4,-,CASNRNSSPLHF,TGTGCCAGCAACCGAAATTCTTCACCCCTCCACTTT
TRBJ2-3,15,-,TRBV7-3,TRBD2,CASSFGGTDTDTQYF,TGTGCCAGCAGCTTCGGGGGGACTGACACAGATACGCAGTATTTT
TRBJ2-1,16,-,TRBV5-1,TRBD2,CASSYGLAGLYNEQFF,TGCGCCAGCAGCTACGGACTAGCGGGACTGTACAATGAGCAGTTCTTC
TRBJ1-4,11,-,TRBV19,-,CASSIGGQLFF,TGTGCCAGTAGTATAGGTGGGCAACTGTTTTTT
TRBJ1-2,14,-,TRBV7-9,-,CASSVQATNYGYTF,TGTGCCAGCAGCGTACAGGCGACTAACTATGGCTACACCTTC